This note documents a single TCR beta chain sequence. Its specificity is not known. Germline assignment: CDR1 GTSNPN and CDR2 SVGIG (reference sequence). V was shortened by 5 bases and J by 5 bases, with 10 bases between the two germline ends. The CDR3 sequence is 11 residues long. This specimen comes from a study of cytomegalovirus exposure and HLA in healthy donors. Everyone who donated was a healthy bone marrow donor. Study-wide results and caveats: In a later analysis, 15,000 to 20,000 TCR beta sequences were associated with HLA alleles at 0.05 false discovery rate.

The study ran its PCR with 60 Vbeta and 13 Jbeta primers. TCRdb keeps only in-frame clones here, not all; method: immunoSEQ multiplex PCR. The sample contains tens of thousands of clones, around a tenth of which appear only once. Material for sequencing was PBMCs. The receptor was isolated from a man aged 60 to 69 in good health and CMV-seropositive. The J gene is TRBJ2-7, the V gene TRBV30; D is undetermined. The CDR3: CAWVQYDEQYF. The CDR3 coding sequence is TGTGCCTGGGTACAGTACGACGAGCAGTACTTC.